This TCR beta chain was documented in a study of T cells in Graves' hyperthyroidism and ophthalmopathy. Notes on the study in general: Using 13 V-J features, a model discriminated ophthalmopathy from stable hyperthyroidism. Within blood appeared most thyroid clonotypes that had expanded above 0.001.

CDR1 is MGHDK and CDR2 is SYGVNS in the germline V gene. With V trimmed by 4 bases and J by 5 bases, 7 bases remained unmatched. The CDR3 covers 15 residues. TCR beta CDR3 sequences were amplified from RNA transcripts. HTBI primers were employed in a first-round RT-PCR of the TCR CDR3. In TCRdb, the multiplex PCR reads were re-called with MiXCR into one record per CDR3 protein. The profile covers about 380,000 distinct CDR3 sequences, with 15% to 20% appearing a single time and 35% to 50% taken by the ten largest. A few counts support this clonotype. No antigen is known for it. The gene calls are TRBV25-1 and TRBJ1-4; TRBD1 agrees at 7 bases. The sequencing sample was made of blood. This sequence originates from a man younger than 35 with Graves' ophthalmopathy. The chain's CDR3 is CASSGQGHGNEKLFF. CDR3 DNA sequence: TGTGCCAGCAGTGGACAGGGCCACGGGAATGAAAAACTGTTTTTT.